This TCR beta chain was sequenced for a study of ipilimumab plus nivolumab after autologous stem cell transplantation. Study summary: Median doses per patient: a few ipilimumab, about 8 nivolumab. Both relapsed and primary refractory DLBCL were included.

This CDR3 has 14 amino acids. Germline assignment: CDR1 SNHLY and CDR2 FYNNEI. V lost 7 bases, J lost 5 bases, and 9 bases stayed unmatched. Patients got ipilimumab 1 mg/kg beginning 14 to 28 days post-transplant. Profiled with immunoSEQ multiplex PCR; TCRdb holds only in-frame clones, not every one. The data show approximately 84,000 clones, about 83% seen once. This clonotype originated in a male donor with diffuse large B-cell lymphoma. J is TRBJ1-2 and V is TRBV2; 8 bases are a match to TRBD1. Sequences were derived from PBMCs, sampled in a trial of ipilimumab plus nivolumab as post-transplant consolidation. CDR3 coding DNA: TGTGCCAGCACCTACCTCAGACAGGGGTATGGCTACACCTTC. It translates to CASTYLRQGYGYTF.